These 5 T cell receptor beta chains were sequenced from one sample in a study of blood T cell repertoires in COVID-19. Assay: immunoSEQ multiplex PCR; the TCRdb copy retains only in-frame clones and omits some. The sample lists over 100,000 clones, approximately 81% occurring once. Source material: peripheral blood. The receptor source for this set is a man aged 40-49 years with acute or convalescent COVID-19.

This sequence joins TRBV6-2 or TRBV6-3 and TRBJ2-3; the match to TRBD2 covers 7 bases. The V gene end was trimmed by 0 bases and the J gene end by 5 bases; junction bases not matched to a gene: 14. The germline CDR1 and CDR2 sequences are MNHEY and SVGEGT. The CDR3 runs to 18 residues. The CDR3 loop reads CASSYSRKGQRGKDTQYF. The CDR3 DNA sequence: TGTGCCAGCAGTTACTCGAGAAAAGGCCAGCGGGGAAAAGATACGCAGTATTTT.

V usage is TRBV3-1 (or the pseudogene TRBV3-2) and J usage is TRBJ2-3; 10 bases map to TRBD2. The CDR3 runs to 16 residues. Germline V CDR1 and CDR2: LGHDT, YNNKEL (reference sequence). J lost 5 bases, V lost 4 bases, and 9 bases had no gene match. The CDR3 here is CASSRQAGGTGDTQYF. The CDR3 DNA reads as TGTGCCAGCAGCCGACAAGCGGGGGGGACGGGAGATACGCAGTATTTT.

This chain uses TRBV2 with TRBJ2-5; D remains unclear. This CDR3 has 13 amino acids. Germline loops: CDR1 SNHLY, CDR2 FYNNEI. Trimming left V 1 base short and J 5 bases short, with 8 bases between. This CDR3 is CASSEGAPETQYF. The CDR3, as DNA: TGTGCCAGCAGTGAAGGGGCCCCGGAGACCCAGTACTTC.

The chain couples TRBV28 to TRBJ2-2; D gene unclear. Germline V lookup: CDR1 MDHEN, CDR2 SYDVKM. This CDR3 spans 13 amino acids. V was trimmed by 8 bases and J by 6 bases, leaving 13 bases between them. The DNA for the CDR3 is TGTGCCAGCTCCCGGTTGTTTCCCGGGGAGCTGTTTTTT. Residues: CASSRLFPGELFF.

The V call is TRBV15, the J call TRBJ2-1; 8 bases line up with TRBD2. After removal of 1 base from V and 2 bases from J, the junction contained 7 bases not matched to a gene. Germline values: CDR1 LNHNV, CDR2 YYDKDF (reference sequence). The CDR3 is 17 residues long. The CDR3 DNA reads TGTGCCACCAGCAGAGGAACCTTAGCGGGAACCTACAATGAGCAGTTCTTC. Its protein is CATSRGTLAGTYNEQFF.